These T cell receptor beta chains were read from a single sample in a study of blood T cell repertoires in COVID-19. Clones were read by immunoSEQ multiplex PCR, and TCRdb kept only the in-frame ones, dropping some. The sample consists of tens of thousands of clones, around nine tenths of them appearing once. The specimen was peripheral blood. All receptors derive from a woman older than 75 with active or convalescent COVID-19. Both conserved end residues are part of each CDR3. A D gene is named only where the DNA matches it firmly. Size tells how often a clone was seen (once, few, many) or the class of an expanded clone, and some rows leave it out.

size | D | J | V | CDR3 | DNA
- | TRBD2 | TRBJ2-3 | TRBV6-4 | CASSRTRTDTQYF | TGTGCCAGCAGTCGGACTAGAACAGATACGCAGTATTTT
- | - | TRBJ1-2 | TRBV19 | CASSIIGAAETYGYTF | TGTGCCAGTAGTATCATTGGGGCCGCCGAAACCTATGGCTACACCTTC
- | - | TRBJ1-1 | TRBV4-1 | CASSQDLDRQAFF | TGCGCCAGCAGCCAAGATCTGGACAGACAAGCTTTCTTT
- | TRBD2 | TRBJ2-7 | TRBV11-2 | CASSPARGEQYF | TGTGCCAGCAGCCCGGCGCGGGGGGAGCAGTACTTC
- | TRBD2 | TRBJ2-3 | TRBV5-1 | CASSPDGAGAPNTQYF | TGCGCCAGCAGCCCCGACGGGGCGGGAGCTCCCAATACGCAGTATTTT
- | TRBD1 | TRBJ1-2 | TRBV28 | CASSLTGAWDYGYTF | TGTGCCAGCAGTTTAACAGGGGCCTGGGACTATGGCTACACCTTC
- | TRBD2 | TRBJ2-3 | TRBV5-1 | CASSPRTSGGADTQYF | TGCGCCAGCAGCCCGCGGACTAGCGGGGGGGCAGATACGCAGTATTTT
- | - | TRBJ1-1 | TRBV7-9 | CASSSGLRPNTEAFF | TGTGCCAGCAGCTCAGGCCTTAGGCCGAACACTGAAGCTTTCTTT
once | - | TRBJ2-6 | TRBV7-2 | CASSPWGLISGANVLTF | TGTGCCAGCAGCCCCTGGGGGCTTATCTCTGGGGCCAACGTCCTGACTTTC
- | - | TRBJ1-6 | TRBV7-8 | CASSFGGNSPLHF | TGTGCCAGCAGCTTCGGGGGGAATTCACCCCTCCACTTT
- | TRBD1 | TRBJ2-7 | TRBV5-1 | CASSVGQGPYEQYF | TGCGCCAGCAGCGTCGGACAGGGCCCCTACGAGCAGTACTTC
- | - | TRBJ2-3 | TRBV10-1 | CASSESGADTQYF | TGCGCCAGCAGTGAGTCGGGAGCAGATACGCAGTATTTT
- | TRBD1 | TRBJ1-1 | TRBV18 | CASSPNRGLTEAFF | TGTGCCAGCTCACCTAACAGGGGGCTTACTGAAGCTTTCTTT
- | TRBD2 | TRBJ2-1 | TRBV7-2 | CASSLPSAGGPYNEQFF | TGTGCCAGCAGCTTGCCATCAGCGGGAGGGCCTTACAATGAGCAGTTCTTC
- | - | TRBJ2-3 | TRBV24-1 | CATSDLPGHTDTQYF | TGTGCCACCAGTGATTTGCCGGGACACACAGATACGCAGTATTTT
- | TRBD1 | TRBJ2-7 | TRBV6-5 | CASFGTGDGYEQYF | TGTGCCAGCTTCGGGACAGGGGATGGCTACGAGCAGTACTTC
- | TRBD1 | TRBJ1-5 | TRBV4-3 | CASSQAWGGQGHNQPQHF | TGCGCCAGCAGCCAAGCGTGGGGAGGACAGGGTCACAATCAGCCCCAGCATTTT
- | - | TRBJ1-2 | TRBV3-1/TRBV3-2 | CASSSPSGDYGYTF | TGTGCCAGCAGCTCTCCCTCGGGGGACTATGGCTACACCTTC
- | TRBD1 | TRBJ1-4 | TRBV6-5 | CASRDVGTGNEKLFF | TGTGCCAGCAGGGACGTCGGGACAGGGAACGAAAAACTGTTTTTT
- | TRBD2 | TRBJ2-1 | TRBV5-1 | CASSLVASGRERQFF | TGCGCCAGCAGCTTGGTGGCTAGCGGGCGCGAGAGGCAGTTCTTC
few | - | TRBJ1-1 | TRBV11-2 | CASSTSHENTEAFF | TGTGCCAGCAGCACAAGTCACGAGAACACTGAAGCTTTCTTT
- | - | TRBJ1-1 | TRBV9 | CASSSRRALNTEAFF | TGTGCCAGCAGCTCCCGTCGCGCTTTGAACACTGAAGCTTTCTTT
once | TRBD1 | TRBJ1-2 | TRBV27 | CASSWAGTGLSNYGYTF | TGTGCCAGCAGTTGGGCCGGGACAGGGTTATCCAACTATGGCTACACCTTC
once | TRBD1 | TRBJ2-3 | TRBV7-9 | CASTGTGSTDTQYF | TGTGCCAGCACCGGGACAGGGAGCACAGATACGCAGTATTTT
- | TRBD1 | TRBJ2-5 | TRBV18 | CASSRRDSQETQYF | TGTGCCAGCTCACGAAGGGACAGCCAAGAGACCCAGTACTTC
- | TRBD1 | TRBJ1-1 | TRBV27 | CASSVGTGGVGTEAFF | TGTGCCAGCAGCGTCGGGACAGGGGGCGTCGGAACTGAAGCTTTCTTT
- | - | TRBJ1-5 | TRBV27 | CASSLHGDHSNQPQHF | TGTGCCAGCAGTTTACACGGAGACCATAGCAATCAGCCCCAGCATTTT
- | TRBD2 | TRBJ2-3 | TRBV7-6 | CASSPAGGQYDTQYF | TGTGCCAGCAGCCCAGCGGGAGGGCAGTACGATACGCAGTATTTT
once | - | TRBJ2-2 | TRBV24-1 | CATSDLDSTGELFF | TGTGCCACCAGTGACCTGGACAGCACCGGGGAGCTGTTTTTT
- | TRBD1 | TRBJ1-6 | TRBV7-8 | CASNPLRGTATDNSPLHF | TGTGCCAGCAACCCCCTCAGGGGGACGGCTACGGATAATTCACCCCTCCACTTT
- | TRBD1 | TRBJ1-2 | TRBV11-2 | CASSSQDRVRGYTF | TGTGCCAGCAGCTCTCAGGACAGGGTGCGAGGCTACACCTTC
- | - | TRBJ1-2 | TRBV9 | CASSISDNLGGYTF | TGTGCCAGCAGCATATCGGACAACCTGGGTGGCTACACCTTC
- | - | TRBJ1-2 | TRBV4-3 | CASSQDMGPNYGYTF | TGCGCCAGCAGCCAAGATATGGGCCCGAACTATGGCTACACCTTC
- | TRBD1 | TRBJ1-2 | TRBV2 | CASSEGQLHVDGYTF | TGTGCCAGCAGTGAGGGACAGCTCCACGTTGACGGCTACACCTTC
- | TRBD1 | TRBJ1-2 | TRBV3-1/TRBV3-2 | CASSRGGQGAGYGYTF | TGTGCCAGCAGCCGCGGCGGGCAGGGGGCAGGCTATGGCTACACCTTC
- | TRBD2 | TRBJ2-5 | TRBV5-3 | CARSLPSGGFQETQYF | TGTGCCAGAAGCTTGCCTAGCGGGGGGTTCCAAGAGACCCAGTACTTC
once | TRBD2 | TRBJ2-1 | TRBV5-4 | CASSSGGDGAYNEQFF | TGTGCCAGCAGCTCCGGGGGGGACGGAGCCTACAATGAGCAGTTCTTC
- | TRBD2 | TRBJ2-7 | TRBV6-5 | CASARSGRAYYEQYF | TGTGCCAGCGCCAGAAGCGGGAGGGCCTATTACGAGCAGTACTTC
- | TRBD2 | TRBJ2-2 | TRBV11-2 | CASSLTASGMGTGELFF | TGTGCCAGCAGCTTAACGGCTAGCGGGATGGGCACCGGGGAGCTGTTTTTT
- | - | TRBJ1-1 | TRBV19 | CASSIEVGGRRNTEAFF | TGTGCCAGTAGTATAGAGGTAGGGGGAAGGAGAAACACTGAAGCTTTCTTT
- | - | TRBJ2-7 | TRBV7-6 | CASSQIAGLGYEQYF | TGTGCCAGCAGCCAGATCGCAGGGCTGGGTTACGAGCAGTACTTC